This entry features one T cell receptor beta chain sequence. These data originate in a study of CD8 T cells in Susac syndrome. V lost 4 bases, J lost 4 bases, and 11 bases lay in between. CDR3 length: 14 amino acids. Random hexamers served to reverse transcribe roughly 0.5 to 1 ug RNA. TCRdb used MiXCR to reprocess the immunoSEQ multiplex PCR reads, holding one entry per CDR3 protein. The table has about 200,000 distinct CDR3 sequences, around 90% seen once. This sequence was found in a human donor with multiple sclerosis. V usage is TRBV12-3 or TRBV12-4 and J usage is TRBJ2-1; D is undetermined. What was sequenced was CD8+ T cells from PBMCs. CDR3 nucleotides: TGTGCCAGCAGTTCCCAGGCCCGGTACAATGAGCAGTTCTTC. It translates to CASSSQARYNEQFF.